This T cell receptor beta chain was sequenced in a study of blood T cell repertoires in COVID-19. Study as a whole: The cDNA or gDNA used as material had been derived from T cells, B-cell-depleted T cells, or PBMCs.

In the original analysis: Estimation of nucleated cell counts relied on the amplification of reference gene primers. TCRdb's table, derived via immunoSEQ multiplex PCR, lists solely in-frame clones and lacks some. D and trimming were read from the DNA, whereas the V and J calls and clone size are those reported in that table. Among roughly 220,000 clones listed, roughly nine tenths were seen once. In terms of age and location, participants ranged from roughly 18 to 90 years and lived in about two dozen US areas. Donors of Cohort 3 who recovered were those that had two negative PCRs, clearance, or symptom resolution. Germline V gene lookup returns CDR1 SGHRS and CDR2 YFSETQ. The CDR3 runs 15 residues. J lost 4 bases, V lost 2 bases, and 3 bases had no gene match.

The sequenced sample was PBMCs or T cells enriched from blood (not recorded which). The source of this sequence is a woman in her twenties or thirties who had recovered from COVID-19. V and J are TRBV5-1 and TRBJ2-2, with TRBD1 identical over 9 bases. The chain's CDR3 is CASSLNRGRTGELFF. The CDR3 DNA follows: TGCGCCAGCAGCTTAAACAGGGGGCGCACCGGGGAGCTGTTTTTT.